This T cell receptor beta chain was documented in a study of response to subunit inactivated influenza vaccine. Turning to this clonotype: Its antigen is still unknown.

MiXCR was run by TCRdb on the RT-PCR reads, yielding one entry per CDR3 protein. The repertoire has about 500,000 distinct CDR3 sequences, more than 15% of them found once; the top ten carry less than 4%. Findings of the study overall: That few new T cells are recruited by each seasonal influenza vaccination was the authors' suggestion.

Material: CD4+ T cells sorted from PBMCs, obtained about 23 months after vaccination. The sequence was collected from a man between 50 and 70 years old who received an inactivated influenza vaccine.

CDR3 in amino acids: CASRWVTEEVRGIQYF. CDR3 coding DNA: TGTGCCAGCAGGTGGGTTACAGAAGAAGTGCGGGGCATTCAGTACTTC. The rearrangement links TRBV6-8 to TRBJ2-4; the D gene is possibly TRBD2 (6 bases). This CDR3 is 16 amino acids long. Germline CDR1 is MNHGY and CDR2 is SAAAGT. The V and J ends lost 6 bases and 9 bases respectively, with 24 bases between them.